Following are 18 T cell receptor beta chains from one sample sequenced in a study of identical twins. TCRdb passed the 5' RACE reads through MiXCR, listing each CDR3 protein once. Of under 250,000 distinct CDR3 sequences listed, approximately 8.3% are singletons. This same sample was also part of a study on yellow fever vaccine responses in identical twins.

The sequenced material came from memory (CD45RO+) T cells sorted from blood. The receptors here all came from a woman between 18 and 30 years old in good health.

In this sample, this clonotype turned up once. CDR3 sequence (DNA): TGTGCCACCAGCGCCGCCCTCGGGGTTGGGGCCAACGTCCTGACTTTC. Protein: CATSAALGVGANVLTF. The chain recombines TRBV15 with TRBJ2-6, with D maybe TRBD2 (5 bases). The germline CDR1 and CDR2 sequences are LNHNV and YYDKDF (reference sequence). CDR3 length: 16 amino acids. Trimming took off 5 bases at V and 3 bases at J, with 14 bases between the two ends.

V is TRBV20-1 and J is TRBJ1-6; no clear D gene. The CDR3 is 12 amino acids. Germline V lookup: CDR1 DFQATT, CDR2 SNEGSKA (reference sequence). V was shortened by 5 bases and J by 8 bases, with 10 bases between the two germline ends. The CDR3 DNA sequence: TGCAGTGCTCGACGGTGGGATTCACCCCTCCACTTT. It is translated as CSARRWDSPLHF.

V gene TRBV30 combines with J gene TRBJ2-3; the match to TRBD1 covers 7 bases. CDR1 and CDR2 from the germline V gene are GTSNPN and SVGIG (reference sequence). The CDR3 is 15 residues long. With V trimmed by 0 bases and J by 5 bases, 8 bases remained unmatched. In nucleotides, the CDR3 is TGTGCCTGGAGTGTACAAATGACAGGGCAAGATACGCAGTATTTT. Translated, it gives CAWSVQMTGQDTQYF.

The chain uses TRBV20-1 and TRBJ2-2; D possibly uses TRBD1 or TRBD2 (6 bases each). Germline V gives CDR1 DFQATT, CDR2 SNEGSKA (reference sequence). V gave up 6 bases and J gave up 6 bases, with 17 bases separating them. The CDR3 covers 14 residues. CDR3 sequence reads: CSADRGRQAGELFF. In DNA, the CDR3 is TGCAGTGCGGACCGGGGGCGGCAGGCCGGGGAGCTGTTTTTT.

V usage is TRBV18 and J usage is TRBJ2-1; the D is unclear. This CDR3 spans 13 amino acids. CDR1 is KGHSH and CDR2 is LQKENI in the germline V gene. The V end was cut by 3 bases, the J end by 5 bases, with 8 bases between. This chain's CDR3 is CASSPQQNNEQFF. Here the CDR3 DNA reads TGTGCCAGCTCACCTCAGCAGAACAATGAGCAGTTCTTC.

This clonotype was seen repeatedly, ten times or more. The chain is built from TRBV28 and TRBJ1-5, with TRBD1 matching over 9 bases. In germline, CDR1 is MDHEN, CDR2 SYDVKM. With V trimmed by 5 bases and J by 4 bases, 15 bases remained unmatched. The CDR3 is made up of 18 amino acids. CDR3: CASSRSEDRGGWNQPQHF. The CDR3 DNA reads TGTGCCAGCAGTCGAAGTGAGGACAGGGGTGGATGGAATCAGCCCCAGCATTTT.

This clonotype showed up just a few times. The chain couples TRBV5-1 to TRBJ2-3; TRBD2 matches 9 bases. CDR1 is SGHRS, CDR2 YFSETQ, per germline. This CDR3 region has 16 residues. The trim removed 4 bases at V and 2 bases at J, leaving 8 bases unmatched. The CDR3 reads CASSVGLAFVTDTQYF. CDR3 coding DNA: TGCGCCAGCAGCGTGGGACTAGCTTTCGTCACAGATACGCAGTATTTT.

This clonotype was seen at least ten times. The chain couples TRBV7-9 to TRBJ2-5; D may be TRBD1 or TRBD2 (5 bases each). The length of the CDR3 is 14 residues. Looked up from germline, CDR1 is SEHNR and CDR2 is FQNEAQ (reference sequence). The V and J ends lost 5 bases and 7 bases respectively, with 17 bases between them. CDR3 amino acids: CASSQNAGQGTQYF. The CDR3 DNA reads TGTGCCAGCAGCCAGAATGCGGGCCAGGGGACCCAGTACTTC.

The chain joins TRBV19 to TRBJ2-1; D call uncertain. The V end was cut by 5 bases, the J end by 1 base, with 12 bases between. This CDR3 comprises 15 residues. The V gene's germline CDR1 is LNHDA and CDR2 SQIVND (reference sequence). The CDR3 region is CASSPRAVSYNEQFF. Written as DNA, the CDR3 is TGTGCCAGTAGTCCCCGTGCAGTTTCCTACAATGAGCAGTTCTTC.

This clonotype was detected a few times. The rearrangement uses TRBV6-1 and TRBJ1-5, with 11 bases identical to TRBD1. This CDR3 has 13 residues. Germline V gives CDR1 MNHNS, CDR2 SASEGT. J gave up 5 bases and V 10 bases, and 4 bases lay outside the gene matches. CDR3 coding DNA: TGTGCCACCCCGGGACAGGGGGATCAGCCCCAGCATTTT. Translation gives CATPGQGDQPQHF.

The J gene is TRBJ2-7, the V gene TRBV2; a possible D gene is TRBD2 (5 bases). This CDR3 has 15 residues. CDR1 and CDR2 (germline): SNHLY, FYNNEI. The V end was cut by 8 bases, the J end by 6 bases, with 23 bases between. CDR3 DNA: TGTGCCAGCGGGAGAAACGAAAAGGCGGCGGGCGAGCAGTACTTC. It translates to CASGRNEKAAGEQYF.

V usage is TRBV3-1 and J usage is TRBJ2-2, with D perhaps TRBD2 (5 bases). V lost 4 bases, J lost 5 bases, and 14 bases lay in between. The CDR3 loop spans 15 amino acids. The V gene's germline CDR1 is LGHDT and CDR2 YNNKEL (reference sequence). CDR3 sequence: CASSRWPSGTGELFF. The CDR3 region has the DNA TGTGCCAGCAGCCGATGGCCATCGGGGACCGGGGAGCTGTTTTTT.

This clonotype has only a few counts. The chain's CDR3 is CASTILFGATPDTQYF. CDR3 bases: TGCGCCAGCACCATTCTCTTCGGGGCCACCCCAGATACGCAGTATTTT. V usage is TRBV5-1 and J usage is TRBJ2-3; D tentatively reads TRBD1 or TRBD2 (5 bases each). CDR1 SGHRS and CDR2 YFSETQ come from the germline V gene. V lost 6 bases, J lost 4 bases, and 21 bases lay in between. The CDR3 is 16 residues long.

This clonotype was found a few times. The CDR3 DNA follows: TGTGCCAGCAGTTGGGGGGACAGGGCAAGTTCACCCCTCCACTTT. Translation gives CASSWGDRASSPLHF. The V gene is TRBV6-5, the J gene TRBJ1-6; TRBD1 aligns across 9 bases. Germline V gives CDR1 MNHEY, CDR2 SVGAGI. CDR3 length equals 15 residues. Unmatched junction bases numbered 7, after V lost 4 bases and J lost 9 bases.

This chain connects TRBV5-6 to TRBJ2-7; 9 bases fit TRBD2. V shed 4 bases and J 5 bases; nucleotides not matched to a gene: 13. The germline V gene has CDR1 SGHDT and CDR2 YYEEEE. This CDR3 has 16 residues. CDR3 DNA: TGTGCCAGCAGCACACTAGAGGGACTAGCTCGCCACGAGCAGTACTTC. Translating gives CASSTLEGLARHEQYF.

This clonotype was recorded at least ten times. J is TRBJ1-1 and V is TRBV4-1; D uncertain. The CDR3 totals 14 residues. V gave up 1 base and J gave up 5 bases, with 11 bases separating them. CDR1 and CDR2 (germline): MGHRA, YSYEKL. The CDR3 is CASSQVKGWTEAFF. In nucleotides, the CDR3 is TGCGCCAGCAGCCAAGTTAAGGGTTGGACTGAAGCTTTCTTT.

This clonotype appeared a few times. The chain employs TRBV6-5 and TRBJ1-5; 7 positions agree with TRBD1. The CDR3 covers 14 residues. With V trimmed by 5 bases and J by 6 bases, 7 bases remained unmatched. Per germline, CDR1 MNHEY and CDR2 SVGAGI. CDR3: CASSTDRAAQPQHF. The CDR3 DNA sequence: TGTGCCAGCAGTACCGACAGGGCTGCTCAGCCCCAGCATTTT.

This clonotype was seen only a few times. The rearrangement links TRBV28 to TRBJ2-7; D is perhaps TRBD2 (5 bases). Per germline, CDR1 MDHEN and CDR2 SYDVKM. Trimming shortened V by 3 bases and J by 0 bases, and 18 bases separated the two germline ends. The CDR3 is made up of 17 amino acids. For the CDR3, the DNA is TGTGCCAGCAGTTTGGGGTCGGGATCATGGGGCTCCTACGAGCAGTACTTC. It is translated as CASSLGSGSWGSYEQYF.